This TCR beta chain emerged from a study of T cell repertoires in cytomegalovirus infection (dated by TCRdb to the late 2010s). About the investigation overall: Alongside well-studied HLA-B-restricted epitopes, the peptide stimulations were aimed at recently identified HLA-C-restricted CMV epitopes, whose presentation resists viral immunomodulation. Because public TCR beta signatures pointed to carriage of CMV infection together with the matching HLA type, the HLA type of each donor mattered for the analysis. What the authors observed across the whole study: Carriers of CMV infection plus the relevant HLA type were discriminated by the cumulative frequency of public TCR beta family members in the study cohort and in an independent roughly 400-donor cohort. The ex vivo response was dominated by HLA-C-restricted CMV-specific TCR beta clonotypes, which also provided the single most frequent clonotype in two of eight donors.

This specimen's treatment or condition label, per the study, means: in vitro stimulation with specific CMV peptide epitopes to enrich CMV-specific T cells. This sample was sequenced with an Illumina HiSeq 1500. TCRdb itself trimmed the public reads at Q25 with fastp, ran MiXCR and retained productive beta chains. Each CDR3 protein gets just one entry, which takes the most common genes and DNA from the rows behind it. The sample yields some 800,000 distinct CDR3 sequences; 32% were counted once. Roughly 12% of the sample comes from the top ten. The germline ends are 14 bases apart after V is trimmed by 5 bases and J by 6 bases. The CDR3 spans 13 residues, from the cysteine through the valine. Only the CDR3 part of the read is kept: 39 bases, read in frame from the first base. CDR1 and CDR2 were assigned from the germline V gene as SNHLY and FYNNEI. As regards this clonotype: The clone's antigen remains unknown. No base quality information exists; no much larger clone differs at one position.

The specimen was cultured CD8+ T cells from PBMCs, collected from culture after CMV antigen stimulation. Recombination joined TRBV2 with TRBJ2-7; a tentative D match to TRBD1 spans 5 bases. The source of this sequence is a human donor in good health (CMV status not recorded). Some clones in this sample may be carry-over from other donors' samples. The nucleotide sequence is TGTGCCAGCAGTCCCCAGGGATCGAGCGAGCAGTACGTC. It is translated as CASSPQGSSEQYV.